The rows below give T cell receptor beta chains drawn from one sample of a study of cytomegalovirus exposure and HLA in healthy donors. Assay used: immunoSEQ multiplex PCR; TCRdb lists only in-frame clones, some missing. This table has fewer than 150,000 clones, around 77% appearing once. The sample comprised PBMCs. The receptors shown here come from a man aged 30 to 45 in good health and CMV-seronegative. Both conserved end residues are part of each CDR3. D genes are given only for firm matches. The size of a clone is reported for some rows only, either as once, few or many, or as a class for expanded clones.

J	size	D	V	DNA	CDR3
TRBJ1-2	once	NA	TRBV28	TGTGCCGCAGGGGAGCGACGGTATGGCTACACCTTC	CAAGERRYGYTF
TRBJ1-2	NA	NA	TRBV6-1	TGTGCCAGCGTACAGCTGAACTATGGCTACACCTTC	CASVQLNYGYTF
TRBJ2-3	NA	NA	TRBV21-1	TGTGCCAGCGGGGAGAACACAGATACGCAGTATTTT	CASGENTDTQYF
TRBJ2-7	NA	TRBD1	TRBV7-8	TGTGCCAGCAGCTTTAAGACAGGGTGGGGCTACGAGCAGTACTTC	CASSFKTGWGYEQYF
TRBJ1-2	few	TRBD1	TRBV6-5	TGTGCCAGCAGTTATGGGGACAGCTATGGCTACACCTTC	CASSYGDSYGYTF
TRBJ2-1	NA	NA	TRBV15	TGTGCCACCAGCAGAGATCGGCTAGGCGGCGGATACAATGAGCAGTTCTTC	CATSRDRLGGGYNEQFF
TRBJ1-2	NA	NA	TRBV10-3	TGTGCCATCAGGGTACAGGGCCCAGGTGGCTACACCTTC	CAIRVQGPGGYTF
TRBJ2-2	once	TRBD2	TRBV5-1	TGCGCCAGCAGCTCTCTAGCGGAGAACACCGGGGAGCTGTTTTTT	CASSSLAENTGELFF
TRBJ1-1	NA	TRBD1	TRBV27	TGTGCCAGCAGTCGACAGGGTAATGAAGCTTTCTTT	CASSRQGNEAFF
TRBJ2-3	NA	TRBD1	TRBV10-1	TGCGCCACCTCGACAGGGCCCACAGATACGCAGTATTTT	CATSTGPTDTQYF
TRBJ2-7	NA	TRBD2	TRBV5-6	TGTGCCAGCAGCTTGGGACTAGCGAGCTACGAGCAGTACTTC	CASSLGLASYEQYF
TRBJ1-5	NA	NA	TRBV28	TGTGCCAGCAGTTTAGGGGGGAGTCAGCCCCAGCATTTT	CASSLGGSQPQHF
TRBJ1-5	NA	NA	TRBV30	TGTGCCTGGAGCAGGCCATATAGCAATCAGCCCCAGCATTTT	CAWSRPYSNQPQHF
TRBJ2-3	NA	NA	TRBV28	TGTGCCAGCAGTTTTGGACAGAGCACAGATACGCAGTATTTT	CASSFGQSTDTQYF
TRBJ2-2	NA	TRBD1	TRBV4-1	TGCGCCAGCAGCCTTGGGACAGGGGCCGATCCGGAGCTGTTTTTT	CASSLGTGADPELFF
TRBJ2-1	few	TRBD2	TRBV30	TGTGCCTGGAGACCACTAGCGGCTTCCTACAATGAGCAGTTCTTC	CAWRPLAASYNEQFF
TRBJ2-2	NA	NA	TRBV4-1	TGCGCCAGCAGCCAACGGGAAGGCGGGGAGCTGTTTTTT	CASSQREGGELFF